These T cell receptor beta chains were read from a single sample in a study of beta chain features in type 1 diabetes. Sequenced by immunoSEQ multiplex PCR; TCRdb stores in-frame clones only, minus some. Altogether roughly 340,000 clones are present, about 14% being singletons, with the ten largest covering 0.015%. The sample consisted of naive CD4+ T cells from blood. The receptors originated from a woman younger than 35 with type 1 diabetes. Each CDR3 is given with its conserved first and last residue. A D gene is named only where the DNA matches it firmly. Size tells how often a clone was seen (once, few, many) or the class of an expanded clone, and some rows leave it out.

CDR3nt,CDR3aa,d_gene,abundance,j_gene,v_gene
TGTGCCAGCAGCTTGCGGACAGGGGGACCAGGCCGCTACAATGAGCAGTTCTTC,CASSLRTGGPGRYNEQFF,TRBD1,-,TRBJ2-1,TRBV5-4
TGTGCCAGCAGCTCTCGGGACAGGAACTATGGCTACACCTTC,CASSSRDRNYGYTF,TRBD1,-,TRBJ1-2,TRBV7-2
TGTGCCTGGAACCGACTAGCGGGAGTGGAGACCCAGTACTTC,CAWNRLAGVETQYF,TRBD2,few,TRBJ2-5,TRBV30
TGCGCCAGCAGCTTGAATCGGGGGAATACTGAAGCTTTCTTT,CASSLNRGNTEAFF,-,few,TRBJ1-1,TRBV5-1
TGTGCCAGCAGCCCAATGACTAGCGGGAGAGGGTTTCATACGCAGTATTTT,CASSPMTSGRGFHTQYF,TRBD2,-,TRBJ2-3,TRBV2
TGTGCCAGCAGTTCTCTGGGGCTAGCGGTCTACAATGAGCAGTTCTTC,CASSSLGLAVYNEQFF,TRBD2,-,TRBJ2-1,TRBV28
TGTGCCAGCAGCGCAGGACAGGGGAGCTCCTACGAGCAGTACTTC,CASSAGQGSSYEQYF,TRBD1,-,TRBJ2-7,TRBV9
TGTGCCAGCAGCACCCGACTAGTCCAGGTAGATACGCAGTATTTT,CASSTRLVQVDTQYF,-,few,TRBJ2-3,TRBV11-2
TGTGCCAGCGGACAGACAGTCCAAGAGACCCAGTACTTC,CASGQTVQETQYF,-,-,TRBJ2-5,TRBV28
TGTGCCAGCAGTGACCCAGCTACAGGGCCGGAGACCCAGTACTTC,CASSDPATGPETQYF,-,few,TRBJ2-5,TRBV25-1
TGTGCCAGCAGCTTTTTTGGTGGACAGCCGAATCAGCCCCAGCATTTT,CASSFFGGQPNQPQHF,-,-,TRBJ1-5,TRBV5-6
TGTGCCAGCTCACCACCGGTGACAGGGGAGCAGTACTTC,CASSPPVTGEQYF,TRBD1,-,TRBJ2-7,TRBV18
TGTGCCAGCTCACCGGGGCAGAACAGCTACGAGCAGTACTTC,CASSPGQNSYEQYF,-,-,TRBJ2-7,TRBV18
TGTGCCAGCAGCCGGGAAGGTGAAGGTCAGCCCCAGCATTTT,CASSREGEGQPQHF,-,-,TRBJ1-5,TRBV7-2
TGTGCCAGTAGGTCACAGGGGGCGCAGTACTTC,CASRSQGAQYF,TRBD1,few,TRBJ2-7,TRBV19
TGTGCCTGGAGTGCGGACAGGGACACTGAAGCTTTCTTT,CAWSADRDTEAFF,TRBD1,-,TRBJ1-1,TRBV30
TGTGCCAGCAGGGGACTAGCTTCGCGCGAGCAGTACTTC,CASRGLASREQYF,TRBD2,-,TRBJ2-7,TRBV6-1
TGTGCCAGCAGTGTGGGTCAGGGGGCCACAGATACGCAGTATTTT,CASSVGQGATDTQYF,TRBD1,-,TRBJ2-3,TRBV28
TGTGCCAGCAGTCGACAGGGGATGGGGGATACGCAGTATTTT,CASSRQGMGDTQYF,TRBD1,-,TRBJ2-3,TRBV11-3
TGTGCCAGCACGAGGGAGTTCTCTGGGGCCAACGTCCTGACTTTC,CASTREFSGANVLTF,-,-,TRBJ2-6,TRBV9
TGCGCCAGCAGTGAAGGACAGGGCGGGGAAAATGAGCAGTTCTTC,CASSEGQGGENEQFF,TRBD1,-,TRBJ2-1,TRBV10-2
TGTGCCAGCTCACCGGGACAGGGGGATGAAAAACTGTTTTTT,CASSPGQGDEKLFF,TRBD1,few,TRBJ1-4,TRBV18
TGTGCCAGCTCACCGGCCAGCTCTGGGGCCAACGTCCTGACTTTC,CASSPASSGANVLTF,-,-,TRBJ2-6,TRBV18
TGTGCCTGGAGTCCCGGAAGGAGGAGTAGCGGGAGCACAGATACGCAGTATTTT,CAWSPGRRSSGSTDTQYF,TRBD2,few,TRBJ2-3,TRBV30
TGTGCCAGCAGCCAAAATCGGGACACTGAAGCTTTCTTT,CASSQNRDTEAFF,-,few,TRBJ1-1,TRBV16
TGCAGCGCCAGGGGGCCTGATGCCTACGAGCAGTACTTC,CSARGPDAYEQYF,TRBD1,few,TRBJ2-7,TRBV29-1
TGTGCCAGCAGACAGTCCACTGAAGCTTTCTTT,CASRQSTEAFF,-,few,TRBJ1-1,TRBV7-9
TGTGCCAGCAGCGACCTCGAGGGACAGGGCCTTCCCGGGGAGCTGTTTTTT,CASSDLEGQGLPGELFF,TRBD1,few,TRBJ2-2,TRBV7-9
TGTGCCAGTGACAGGGGAGGGAACACTGAAGCTTTCTTT,CASDRGGNTEAFF,TRBD1,few,TRBJ1-1,TRBV10-3
TGTGCCAGCAGCTTAAGGGACAGTAAAGAGACCCAGTACTTC,CASSLRDSKETQYF,TRBD1,-,TRBJ2-5,TRBV9
TGTGCCAGCAGCCAACAACAGGGGGACCAAGAGACCCAGTACTTC,CASSQQQGDQETQYF,TRBD1,-,TRBJ2-5,TRBV4-2
TGTGCCATCAGATCGGACAGGGGGGGCGATGAGCAGTTCTTC,CAIRSDRGGDEQFF,TRBD1,few,TRBJ2-1,TRBV10-3
TGTGCCAGCAGCCAATACAGGAATCATGGCTACACCTTC,CASSQYRNHGYTF,-,few,TRBJ1-2,TRBV7-2